The TCR beta chain described here comes from a study of metastatic and nonmetastatic thyroid tumors. In the authors' workflow: CDR3 was compared across clinicopathological groups, and the resulting differences were used to build a distant-metastasis classifier for papillary thyroid cancer. MiXCR reprocessed the PCR reads for TCRdb. V and J calls and clone size were set by TCRdb, not the authors. The profile shows some 13,000 clones, over 20% of them singletons. None of the patients had undergone any treatment ahead of thyroid surgery. Material for sequencing was tumor tissue. This TCR was recovered from a female donor with papillary thyroid cancer or a benign thyroid nodule (not recorded which). Some clones in this sample may be carry-over from other donors' samples.

The DNA for the CDR3 is TGTGCCAGTAGCAGTCGTGGAGAGACCCAGTACTTC. Translated, it gives CASSSRGETQYF. This chain connects TRBV19 to TRBJ2-5, with unresolved D. Deletions cut 6 bases from V and 4 bases from J, with 9 bases between. There are 12 residues in the CDR3. Germline values: CDR1 LNHDA, CDR2 SQIVND (reference sequence).